This T cell receptor (beta chain) was identified in a study of regulatory T cells in long-lasting Graves disease. At the level of the study: It was over 5 years of antithyroid drugs, with positive TSH receptor antibodies, that meant persistent Graves' disease.

Study observations and caveats: Persistent disease preferred TRBV28, TRBJ1-2 and TRBJ2-5; new disease, TRBV20-1 and TRBJ2-1.

This clonotype was picked up one time. The antigen is unknown. V lost 5 bases, J lost 7 bases, and 2 bases stayed unmatched. The CDR3 is made up of 13 amino acids. CDR1 is GTSNPN and CDR2 is SVGIG in the germline V gene (reference sequence). For TCR beta, libraries came from iRepertoire HTBI primers and Arm-PCR of CDR3 regions. Per the study methods: Among the samples, 62 TRBV and around 13 TRBJ segments were identified. One entry per CDR3 protein, called by TCRdb with MiXCR from the multiplex PCR reads. The V and J calls here are based on TCRdb, not the publication. This table has approximately 500,000 distinct CDR3 sequences, about 22% appearing once. Time point noted: persistent/refractory GD, antithyroid drugs over 5 years with positive TRAb. From RNA extracted from PBMCs, the TCR library was made.

The clonotype was recovered from a female donor with Graves disease. The specimen was peripheral blood mononuclear cells (PBMCs), collected when the disease was refractory, from a patient treated with antithyroid drugs. J is TRBJ2-1 and V is TRBV30, with 13 bases lining up with TRBD2. Here the CDR3 DNA reads TGTGCCTGGCAACTAGCGGGGGGGAATGAGCAGTTCTTC. Amino acid sequence: CAWQLAGGNEQFF.